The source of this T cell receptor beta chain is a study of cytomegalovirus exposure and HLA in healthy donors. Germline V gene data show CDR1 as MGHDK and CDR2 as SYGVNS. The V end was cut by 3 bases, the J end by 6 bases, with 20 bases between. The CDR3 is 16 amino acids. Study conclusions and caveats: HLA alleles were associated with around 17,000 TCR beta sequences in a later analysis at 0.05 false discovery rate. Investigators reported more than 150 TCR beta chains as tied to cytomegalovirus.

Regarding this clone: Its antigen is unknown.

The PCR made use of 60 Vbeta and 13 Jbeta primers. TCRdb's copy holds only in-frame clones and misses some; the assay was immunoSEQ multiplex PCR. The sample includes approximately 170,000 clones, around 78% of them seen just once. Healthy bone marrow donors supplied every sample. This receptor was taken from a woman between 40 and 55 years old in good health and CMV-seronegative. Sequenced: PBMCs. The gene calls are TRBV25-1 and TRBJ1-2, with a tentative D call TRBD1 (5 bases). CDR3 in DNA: TGTGCCAGCAGTGATGCGGGACTCGGGGTTTTGGATGGCTACACCTTC. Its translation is CASSDAGLGVLDGYTF.